The T cell receptor beta chain under discussion was sequenced for a study of PD-1 blockade in classical Hodgkin lymphoma. The protocol was immunoSEQ multiplex PCR, while the TCRdb copy is restricted to in-frame clones and leaves out a portion. The table lists around 30,000 clones, roughly 90% of them singletons. The time point was: newly diagnosed, previously untreated cHL patient sample. Magnetic depletion of unwanted cells isolated CD4+ T cells from thawed PBMCs. The receptor was derived from a human donor with classical Hodgkin lymphoma. Sequencing was carried out using CD4+ T cells from blood.

The CDR3 here is CASSPPRRGLTPYEQYF. The DNA of the CDR3 is TGTGCCAGCAGTCCCCCGAGACGCGGACTAACGCCTTACGAGCAGTACTTC. The J gene is TRBJ2-7, the V gene TRBV28; a weak D match, TRBD2 (6 bases). Trimming took 5 bases from V and 4 from J, leaving 24 bases between them. Germline-derived CDR1 and CDR2 are MDHEN and SYDVKM. The CDR3 is 17 residues long. The entire variable domain, with the rest obtained from reference TRBV28 and TRBJ2-7, is as follows: DVKVTQSSRYLVKRTGEKVFLECVQDMDHENMFWYRQDPGLGLRLIYFSYDVKMKEKGDIPEGYSVSREKKERFSLILESASTNQTSMYLCASSPPRRGLTPYEQYFGPGTRLTVT.